Following are 14 T cell receptor beta chains from one sample sequenced in a study of memory CD4+ T cells and cytomegalovirus serostatus. Single viable CD3+CD4+CD8-CD45RO+ cells were sorted as the memory CD4+ T cells. Data came from immunoSEQ multiplex PCR; TCRdb stores just in-frame clones and leaves some out. In the table there are 52,000 or so clones, about four fifths of which are singletons. The sample taken for sequencing was memory CD4+ T cells from blood. The source of these receptors is an adult in good health and CMV-seronegative.

The chain recombines TRBV5-1 with TRBJ2-3, with D possibly being TRBD1 or TRBD2 (5 bases each). The CDR3 sequence is 14 residues long. Trimming removed 1 base from V and 8 bases from J, with 14 bases in between. CDR1 is SGHRS and CDR2 is YFSETQ in the germline V gene. CDR3: CASSLSGTLGTQYF. The CDR3 DNA reads as TGCGCCAGCAGCTTGTCGGGGACCCTCGGTACGCAGTATTTT.

The rearrangement uses TRBV5-1 and TRBJ2-3; 14 nucleotides line up with TRBD2. The junction had 7 bases not matched to a gene; V was cut back by 3 bases and J by 7 bases. Germline loops: CDR1 SGHRS, CDR2 YFSETQ. CDR3 size: 16 residues. CDR3 amino acids: CASSWTSGGPAHTQYF. The CDR3 DNA sequence: TGCGCCAGCAGCTGGACTAGCGGGGGGCCCGCACATACGCAGTATTTT.

The genes are TRBV5-4 and TRBJ2-1; 8 bases are a match to TRBD1. CDR1 and CDR2 from the germline V gene are SGHNT and YYREEE (reference sequence). The V segment lost 4 bases and the J segment 3 bases; nucleotides outside the gene matches: 3. This CDR3 comprises 14 residues. The CDR3 region has the DNA TGTGCCAGCAGCCGGGACAGGATCTACAATGAGCAGTTCTTC. Translation: CASSRDRIYNEQFF.

This clone was seen a handful of times. This chain joins TRBV30 and TRBJ1-1, with D uncertain. V was shortened by 2 bases and J by 4 bases, with 2 bases between the two germline ends. The CDR3 runs 10 residues. Per germline, CDR1 GTSNPN and CDR2 SVGIG (reference sequence). The CDR3 spells CAWSRTEAFF. DNA for the CDR3: TGTGCCTGGAGTCGCACTGAAGCTTTCTTT.

This chain uses TRBV6-5 with TRBJ2-3; 7 positions agree with TRBD1. CDR1 and CDR2 from the germline V gene are MNHEY and SVGAGI. The CDR3 loop spans 12 amino acids. With V trimmed by 2 bases and J by 9 bases, 2 bases remained unmatched. The DNA of the CDR3 is TGTGCCAGCAGTTACCCCAGGGGGACGCAGTATTTT. This translates into CASSYPRGTQYF.

The chain uses TRBV18 and TRBJ1-2, with 8 bases that match TRBD1. Germline V gives CDR1 KGHSH, CDR2 LQKENI. The CDR3 contains 13 residues. V shed 3 bases and J 8 bases; nucleotides not matched to a gene: 5. CDR3 DNA sequence: TGTGCCAGCTCACCGGACAGGGTTTACGGCTACACCTTC. Translation: CASSPDRVYGYTF.

This rearrangement joins TRBV5-1 to TRBJ2-3; D is perhaps TRBD1 (6 bases). The CDR3 totals 16 residues. The germline V and J ends were trimmed by 1 base and 1 base, with 13 bases remaining between them. Germline CDR1 reads SGHRS; CDR2 reads YFSETQ. CDR3 sequence reads: CASSLLGGSGTDTQYF. Here the CDR3 DNA reads TGCGCCAGCAGCTTGTTAGGGGGATCAGGCACAGATACGCAGTATTTT.

The V gene is TRBV5-4, the J gene TRBJ2-1; tentatively, D is TRBD2 (6 bases). Germline CDR1 and CDR2: SGHNT and YYREEE (reference sequence). Trimming pared 4 bases from V and 4 bases from J, leaving 12 bases between. This CDR3 region has 14 residues. CDR3 nucleotides: TGTGCCAGCAGCCAGACCCGGGGGTACAATGAGCAGTTCTTC. Translated, it gives CASSQTRGYNEQFF.

For the CDR3, the DNA is TGTGCCAGCAGCCTCGGGACAGGGGATAGTCAGCCCCAGCATTTT. Its translation: CASSLGTGDSQPQHF. The chain joins TRBV5-8 to TRBJ1-5; 10 bases map to TRBD1. Germline trimming cut 4 bases from V and 6 bases from J; bases unmatched to any gene: 7. The CDR3 is 15 amino acids. CDR1 and CDR2 (germline): SGHTS, YDEGEE.

The gene calls are TRBV5-1 and TRBJ1-1; a possible D gene is TRBD1 (6 bases). This CDR3 contains 14 residues. From germline, CDR1 is SGHRS and CDR2 YFSETQ. Trimming pared 4 bases from V and 4 bases from J, leaving 14 bases between. CDR3 protein: CASSPNLQGTEAFF. In nucleotides, the CDR3 is TGCGCCAGCAGCCCCAACCTACAGGGCACTGAAGCTTTCTTT.

J is TRBJ2-7 and V is TRBV21-1; TRBD1 is the table's D call and was not checked against the DNA. TRBV21-1 is a listed pseudogene. This CDR3 comprises 14 residues. The DNA for the CDR3 is TGTGCCAGCAGCAAAGACAGGGGCGATCCCGAGCAGTACTTC. Its protein is CASSKDRGDPEQYF.

This chain connects TRBV6-1 to TRBJ2-1, with TRBD2 identical over 11 bases. This CDR3 has 15 residues. After removal of 6 bases from V and 3 bases from J, the junction contained 4 bases not matched to a gene. The V gene's germline CDR1 is MNHNS and CDR2 SASEGT. CDR3 bases: TGTGCCAGCAGGGAGGGGACTAGCGGCTACAATGAGCAGTTCTTC. Its protein product is CASREGTSGYNEQFF.

This clone appeared a single time. The chain couples TRBV5-6 to TRBJ1-2; no definite D call. The V end lost 0 bases, the J end lost 9 bases, and 15 bases lay between the germline ends. CDR3 length equals 14 residues. The V gene's germline CDR1 is SGHDT and CDR2 YYEEEE. This chain's CDR3 is CASSLAREVRSYTF. The DNA of the CDR3 is TGTGCCAGCAGCTTGGCCCGGGAAGTGCGTAGCTACACCTTC.

The J gene is TRBJ1-5, the V gene TRBV5-5; D is unclear. Trimming shortened V by 0 bases and J by 2 bases, and 9 bases separated the two germline ends. Germline V gene sequence: CDR1 SGHKS, CDR2 YYEKEE (reference sequence). This CDR3 contains 15 residues. The chain's CDR3 is CASSLGWQGNQPQHF. CDR3 bases: TGTGCCAGCAGCTTGGGTTGGCAGGGCAATCAGCCCCAGCATTTT. The full variable domain, rest sourced from reference TRBV5-5 and TRBJ1-5, is DAGVTQSPTHLIKTRGQQVTLRCSPISGHKSVSWYQQVLGQGPQFIFQYYEKEERGRGNFPDRFSARQFPNYSSELNVNALLLGDSALYLCASSLGWQGNQPQHFGDGTRLSIL.